This T cell receptor beta chain is drawn from a study of cytomegalovirus exposure and HLA in healthy donors. Vbeta (60) and Jbeta (13) primers were used in the PCR. Profiling relied on immunoSEQ multiplex PCR, and the TCRdb table lists in-frame clones only, not all of them. Of around 270,000 clones in the sample, 75% to 85% were seen once. The TCR sequence derives from a girl aged 2 to 9 in good health and CMV-seronegative. Sequenced input: PBMCs.

CDR3 coding DNA: TGTGCCAGCAGTTTACCCGGGCGGGGATTGATATATGGCTACACCTTC. This gives the protein CASSLPGRGLIYGYTF. The chain joins TRBV28 to TRBJ1-2; D ambiguous. The CDR3 covers 16 residues. V lost 2 bases and J 5 bases, leaving 18 bases between the germline ends. Germline V gene sequence: CDR1 MDHEN, CDR2 SYDVKM.